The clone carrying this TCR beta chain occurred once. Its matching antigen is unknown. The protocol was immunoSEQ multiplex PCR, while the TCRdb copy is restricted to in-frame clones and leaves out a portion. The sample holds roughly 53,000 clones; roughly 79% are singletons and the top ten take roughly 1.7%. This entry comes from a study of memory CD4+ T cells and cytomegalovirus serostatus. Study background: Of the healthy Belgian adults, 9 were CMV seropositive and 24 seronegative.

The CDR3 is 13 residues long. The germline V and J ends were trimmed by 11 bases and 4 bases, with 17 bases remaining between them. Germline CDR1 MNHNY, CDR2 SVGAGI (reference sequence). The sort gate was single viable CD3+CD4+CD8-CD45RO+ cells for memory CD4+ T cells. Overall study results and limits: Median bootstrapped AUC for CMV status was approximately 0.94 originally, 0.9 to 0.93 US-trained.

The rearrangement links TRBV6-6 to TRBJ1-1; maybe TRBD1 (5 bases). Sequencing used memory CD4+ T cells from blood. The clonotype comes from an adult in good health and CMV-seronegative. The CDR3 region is CAGNRGVSTEAFF. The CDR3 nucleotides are TGTGCCGGCAATCGGGGGGTAAGCACTGAAGCTTTCTTT.